These 9 T cell receptor beta chains were sequenced from one sample in a study of blood T cell repertoires in COVID-19. Profiling relied on immunoSEQ multiplex PCR, and the TCRdb table lists in-frame clones only, not all of them. The sample lists 140,000 or so clones, more than 75% occurring once. The sequenced sample consisted of peripheral blood. Source of these receptors: a woman in her 50s with active or convalescent COVID-19.

The chain combines TRBV7-9 with TRBJ1-1; TRBD1 matches 7 bases. In germline, CDR1 is SEHNR, CDR2 FQNEAQ (reference sequence). Germline trimming cut 6 bases from V and 2 bases from J; bases unmatched to any gene: 3. The CDR3 length is 13 residues. CDR3: CASREGANTEAFF. In DNA form, the CDR3 reads TGTGCCAGCAGGGAGGGGGCAAACACTGAAGCTTTCTTT.

The CDR3 DNA sequence: TGTGCCAGTAGTACCTTCTTAGCGGGGGCTCTCACAGATACGCAGTATTTT. Protein product: CASSTFLAGALTDTQYF. The chain links TRBV19 to TRBJ2-3, with 9 bases matching TRBD2. The CDR3 runs to 17 residues. The V gene end was trimmed by 4 bases and the J gene end by 2 bases; junction bases not matched to a gene: 10. Looked up from germline, CDR1 is LNHDA and CDR2 is SQIVND (reference sequence).

This clone was seen just once. V usage is TRBV18 and J usage is TRBJ1-5; D unclear. The germline gives CDR1 KGHSH, CDR2 LQKENI. The CDR3 consists of 15 residues. Trimming left V 5 bases short and J 4 bases short, with 15 bases between. The CDR3 nucleotides are TGTGCCAGCTCAAGACTACCAGCAGAAAATCAGCCCCAGCATTTT. This codes for CASSRLPAENQPQHF. Full variable domain (rest looked up from reference TRBV18 and TRBJ1-5): NAGVMQNPRHLVRRRGQEARLRCSPMKGHSHVYWYRQLPEEGLKFMVYLQKENIIDESGMPKERFSAEFPKEGPSILRIQQVVRGDSAAYFCASSRLPAENQPQHFGDGTRLSIL.

This chain uses TRBV13 with TRBJ2-5, with 8 bases fitting TRBD1. Germline V gives CDR1 PRHDT, CDR2 FYEKMQ (reference sequence). V was pared by 4 bases and J by 3 bases, with 13 bases of the junction left unmatched. The CDR3 spans 17 residues. The CDR3 here is CASSSGQGQALEETQYF. The CDR3 nucleotides are TGTGCCAGCAGCTCTGGACAGGGACAAGCTCTCGAAGAGACCCAGTACTTC.

The V call is TRBV7-2, the J call TRBJ1-2, with TRBD1 matching over 7 bases. V was clipped by 5 bases and J by 3 bases; unmatched bases: 3. The CDR3 sequence is 13 residues long. CDR1 is SGHTA, CDR2 FQGNSA, per germline. DNA for the CDR3: TGTGCCAGCAGCCACGACAGGGACTATGGCTACACCTTC. Translated: CASSHDRDYGYTF.

This clone has only one observation. The gene calls are TRBV4-3 and TRBJ1-2; possibly TRBD1 for D (6 bases). The V and J ends lost 0 bases and 6 bases respectively, with 17 bases between them. CDR3 length equals 16 residues. Germline values: CDR1 LGHNA, CDR2 YSLEER. The CDR3 protein is CASSQDRFYEGDGYTF. CDR3 DNA: TGCGCCAGCAGCCAAGACAGGTTCTATGAGGGGGATGGCTACACCTTC.

In regard to this clone: The limits of the CDR3 on the DNA are not certain, so only TCRdb's listed CDR3 is given. The chain joins TRBV29-1 to TRBJ1-2. A total of 16 residues make up the CDR3, ends included. The germline V gene has CDR1 SQVTM and CDR2 ANQGSEA. CDR3 residues: CSVHFGRSRGYYGYTF.

The gene calls are TRBV3-1 (or the pseudogene TRBV3-2) and TRBJ2-7; TRBD2 might be the D (6 bases). This CDR3 has 14 residues. Trimming removed 1 base at V and 1 base at J, with 8 bases between. Germline V gives CDR1 LGHDT, CDR2 YNNKEL (reference sequence). The CDR3, as DNA: TGTGCCAGCAGCCAAGCGGGAGAGTCCTACGAGCAGTACTTC. This sequence encodes CASSQAGESYEQYF.

The chain carries TRBV7-8 and TRBJ1-1; TRBD1 matches 8 bases. Germline V gives CDR1 SGHVS, CDR2 FQNEAQ. The CDR3 is 17 amino acids. Trimming took 3 bases from V and 0 from J; bases not matched to a gene: 9. The CDR3 reads CASSFRTGSIMNTEAFF. CDR3 nucleotide sequence: TGTGCCAGCAGCTTCCGGACAGGGAGCATAATGAACACTGAAGCTTTCTTT. Supplemented by reference TRBV7-8 and TRBJ1-1, the full variable domain reads GAGVSQSPRYKVAKRGQDVALRCDPISGHVSLFWYQQALGQGPEFLTYFQNEAQLDKSGLPSDRFFAERPEGSVSTLKIQRTQQEDSAVYLCASSFRTGSIMNTEAFFGQGTRLTVV.